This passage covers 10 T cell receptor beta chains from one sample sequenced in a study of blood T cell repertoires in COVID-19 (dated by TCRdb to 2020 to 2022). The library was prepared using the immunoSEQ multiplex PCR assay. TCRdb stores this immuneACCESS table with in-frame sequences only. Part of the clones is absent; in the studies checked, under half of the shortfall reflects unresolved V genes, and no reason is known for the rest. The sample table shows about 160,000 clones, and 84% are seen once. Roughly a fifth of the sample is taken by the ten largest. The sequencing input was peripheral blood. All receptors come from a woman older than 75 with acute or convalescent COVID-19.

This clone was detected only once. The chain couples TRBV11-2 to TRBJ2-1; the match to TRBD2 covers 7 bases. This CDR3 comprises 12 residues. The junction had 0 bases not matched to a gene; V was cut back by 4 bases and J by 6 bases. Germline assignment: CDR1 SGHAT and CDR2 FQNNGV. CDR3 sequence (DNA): TGTGCCAGCAGCTGGACTAGCAATGAGCAGTTCTTC. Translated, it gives CASSWTSNEQFF.

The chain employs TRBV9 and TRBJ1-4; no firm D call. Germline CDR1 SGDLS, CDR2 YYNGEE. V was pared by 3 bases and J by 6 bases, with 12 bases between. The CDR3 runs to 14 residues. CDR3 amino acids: CASSAASQYEKLFF. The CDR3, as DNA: TGTGCCAGCAGCGCAGCGTCCCAGTATGAAAAACTGTTTTTT.

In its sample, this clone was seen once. CDR3 sequence reads: CSASNSGDQETQYF. In DNA, the CDR3 is TGCAGTGCTAGTAATAGCGGGGACCAAGAGACCCAGTACTTC. V is TRBV20-1 and J is TRBJ2-5; the match to TRBD2 covers 8 bases. This CDR3 is built from 14 residues. In germline, CDR1 is DFQATT, CDR2 SNEGSKA (reference sequence). Trimming cost V 3 bases and J 0 bases; bases outside gene matches: 3.

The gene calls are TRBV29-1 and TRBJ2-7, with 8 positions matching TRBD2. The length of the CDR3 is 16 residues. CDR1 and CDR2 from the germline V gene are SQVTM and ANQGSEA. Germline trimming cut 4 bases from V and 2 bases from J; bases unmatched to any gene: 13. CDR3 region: CSVVGRGAGDAYEQYF. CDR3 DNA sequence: TGCAGCGTTGTTGGAAGGGGAGCGGGAGATGCCTACGAGCAGTACTTC.

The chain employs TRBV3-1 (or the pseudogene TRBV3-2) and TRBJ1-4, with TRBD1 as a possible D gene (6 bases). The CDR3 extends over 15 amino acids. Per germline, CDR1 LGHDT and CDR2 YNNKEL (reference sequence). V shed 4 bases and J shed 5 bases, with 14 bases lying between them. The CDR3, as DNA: TGTGCCAGCAGCCTAGGGGGAGTGGCCAATGAAAAACTGTTTTTT. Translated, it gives CASSLGGVANEKLFF.

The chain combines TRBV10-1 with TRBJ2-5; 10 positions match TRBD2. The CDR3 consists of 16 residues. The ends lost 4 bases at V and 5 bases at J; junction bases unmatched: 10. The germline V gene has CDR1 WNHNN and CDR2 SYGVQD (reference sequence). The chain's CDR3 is CASSGTAGTSDETQYF. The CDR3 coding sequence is TGCGCCAGCAGTGGGACAGCCGGGACTAGCGACGAGACCCAGTACTTC.

In nucleotides, the CDR3 is TGTGCCAGCAGCTTCGGACGCGGGGCTAATGAAAAACTGTTTTTT. Its protein is CASSFGRGANEKLFF. The gene calls are TRBV7-9 and TRBJ1-4, with D unclear. The V and J ends lost 3 bases and 3 bases respectively, with 11 bases between them. Germline V gene data show CDR1 as SEHNR and CDR2 as FQNEAQ (reference sequence). This CDR3 region has 15 residues. The full variable domain, rest sourced from reference TRBV7-9 and TRBJ1-4, is DTGVSQNPRHKITKRGQNVTFRCDPISEHNRLYWYRQTLGQGPEFLTYFQNEAQLEKSRLLSDRFSAERPKGSFSTLEIQRTEQGDSAMYLCASSFGRGANEKLFFGSGTQLSVL.

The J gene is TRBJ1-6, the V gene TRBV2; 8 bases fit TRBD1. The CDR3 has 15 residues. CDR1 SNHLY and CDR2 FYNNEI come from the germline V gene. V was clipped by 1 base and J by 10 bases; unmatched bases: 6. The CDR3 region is CASSEVRGRESPLHF. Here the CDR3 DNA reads TGTGCCAGCAGTGAAGTCAGGGGGCGGGAATCACCCCTCCACTTT.

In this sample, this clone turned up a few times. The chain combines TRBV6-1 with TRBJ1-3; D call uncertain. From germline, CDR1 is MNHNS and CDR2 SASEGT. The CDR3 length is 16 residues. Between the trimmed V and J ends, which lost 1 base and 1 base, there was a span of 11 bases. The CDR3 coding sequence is TGTGCCAGCAGTGAAGGGCGCAGCGGATCTGGAAACACCATATATTTT. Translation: CASSEGRSGSGNTIYF.

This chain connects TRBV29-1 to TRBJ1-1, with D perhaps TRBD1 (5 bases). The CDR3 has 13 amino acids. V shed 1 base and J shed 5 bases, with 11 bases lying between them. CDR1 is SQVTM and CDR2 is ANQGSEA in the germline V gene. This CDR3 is CSVEVGRVTEAFF. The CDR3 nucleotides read TGCAGCGTTGAAGTGGGCAGGGTTACTGAAGCTTTCTTT.